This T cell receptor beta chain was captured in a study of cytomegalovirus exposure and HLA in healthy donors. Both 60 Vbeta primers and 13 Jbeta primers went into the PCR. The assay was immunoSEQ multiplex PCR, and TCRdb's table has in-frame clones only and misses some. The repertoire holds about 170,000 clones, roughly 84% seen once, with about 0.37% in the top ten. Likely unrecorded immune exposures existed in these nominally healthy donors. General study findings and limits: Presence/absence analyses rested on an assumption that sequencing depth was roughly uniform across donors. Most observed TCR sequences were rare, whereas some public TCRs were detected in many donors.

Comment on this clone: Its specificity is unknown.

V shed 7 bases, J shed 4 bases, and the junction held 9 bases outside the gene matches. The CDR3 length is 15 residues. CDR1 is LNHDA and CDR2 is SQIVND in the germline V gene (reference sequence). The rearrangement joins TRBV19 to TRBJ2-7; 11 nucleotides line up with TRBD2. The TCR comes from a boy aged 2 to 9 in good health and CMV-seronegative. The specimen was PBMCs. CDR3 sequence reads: CASTRGGTSGYEQYF. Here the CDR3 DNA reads TGTGCCAGTACCCGAGGGGGGACTAGCGGATACGAGCAGTACTTC.